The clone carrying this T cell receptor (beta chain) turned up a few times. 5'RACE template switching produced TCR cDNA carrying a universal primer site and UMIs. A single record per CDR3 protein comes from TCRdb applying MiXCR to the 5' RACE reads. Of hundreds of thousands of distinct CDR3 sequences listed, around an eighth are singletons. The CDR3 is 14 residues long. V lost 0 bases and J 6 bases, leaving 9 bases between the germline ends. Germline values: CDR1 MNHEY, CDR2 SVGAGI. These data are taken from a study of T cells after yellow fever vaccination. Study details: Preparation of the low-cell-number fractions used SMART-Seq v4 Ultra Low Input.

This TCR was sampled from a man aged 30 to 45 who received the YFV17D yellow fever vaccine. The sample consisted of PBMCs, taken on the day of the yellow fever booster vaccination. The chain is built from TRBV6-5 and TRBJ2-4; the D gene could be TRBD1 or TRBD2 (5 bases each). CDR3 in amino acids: CASSYSGPGNIQYF. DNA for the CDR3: TGTGCCAGCAGTTACTCGGGACCGGGAAACATTCAGTACTTC.